These 20 T cell receptor beta chains came from one sample sequenced in a study of T-cell reconstitution after alpha-beta-depleted transplantation in children. The authors prepared the TCRbeta library with unique molecular identifiers. TCRdb itself ran the PCR reads through MiXCR, one entry per CDR3 protein. This sample yields about 210,000 distinct CDR3 sequences, of which roughly 15% are seen a single time; 43% belongs to the top ten. The specimen comprised PBMCs, mostly from graft donor cells, sampled 360 days after TCRalphabeta/CD19-depleted stem cell transplant. The receptors derive from a male patient between 2 and 9 years old who had a stem cell transplant for acute lymphoblastic leukemia, so the T cells may come from the graft donor.

In its sample, this clonotype was seen a few times. The V call is TRBV15, the J call TRBJ1-1; the match to TRBD1 covers 8 bases. J lost 0 bases, V lost 2 bases, and 8 bases had no gene match. CDR3 length: 17 residues. The germline CDR1 and CDR2 sequences are LNHNV and YYDKDF (reference sequence). CDR3 coding DNA: TGTGCCACCAGCAGACGTCAGGGGGCCCGCATGAACACTGAAGCTTTCTTT. Encoded protein: CATSRRQGARMNTEAFF. The full variable domain, its missing parts supplied by reference TRBV15 and TRBJ1-1, is DAMVIQNPRYQVTQFGKPVTLSCSQTLNHNVMYWYQQKSSQAPKLLFHYYDKDFNNEADTPDNFQSRRPNTSFCFLDIRSPGLGDTAMYLCATSRRQGARMNTEAFFGQGTRLTVV.

The chain joins TRBV29-1 to TRBJ1-1, with 7 bases matching TRBD1. This CDR3 is built from 12 residues. The germline V gene has CDR1 SQVTM and CDR2 ANQGSEA. Trimming cost V 6 bases and J 4 bases; bases outside gene matches: 5. Here the CDR3 DNA reads TGCAGCGTCGTAGGACAGGCCACTGAAGCTTTCTTT. Protein sequence: CSVVGQATEAFF. The full variable domain, its missing parts supplied by reference TRBV29-1 and TRBJ1-1, is SAVISQKPSRDICQRGTSLTIQCQVDSQVTMMFWYRQQPGQSLTLIATANQGSEATYESGFVIDKFPISRPNLTFSTLTVSNMSPEDSSIYLCSVVGQATEAFFGQGTRLTVV.

The genes are TRBV3-1 and TRBJ1-5; maybe TRBD1 (6 bases). Germline assignment: CDR1 LGHDT and CDR2 YNNKEL (reference sequence). CDR3 size: 15 residues. V lost 5 bases, J lost 2 bases, and 13 bases lay in between. The CDR3 loop reads CASSDNRAGNQPQHF. DNA for the CDR3: TGTGCCAGCAGCGACAACAGGGCGGGCAATCAGCCCCAGCATTTT.

The CDR3 here is CASSFIVSWGTEAFF. The DNA for the CDR3 is TGTGCCAGCAGTTTCATTGTATCATGGGGCACTGAAGCTTTCTTT. The chain joins TRBV12-3 or TRBV12-4 to TRBJ1-1; D unresolved. The CDR3 spans 15 residues. Trimming took off 3 bases at V and 4 bases at J, with 15 bases between the two ends.

This clonotype was seen only a few times. The chain employs TRBV7-9 and TRBJ2-3; TRBD2 might be the D (5 bases). CDR1 is SEHNR and CDR2 is FQNEAQ in the germline V gene (reference sequence). Trimming removed 5 bases at V and 6 bases at J, with 12 bases between. This CDR3 contains 13 residues. CDR3: CASSGPLGDTQYF. CDR3 nucleotides: TGTGCCAGCAGCGGTCCACTAGGGGATACGCAGTATTTT.

The chain employs TRBV6-5 and TRBJ1-3; D is unclear. Germline CDR1 and CDR2: MNHEY and SVGAGI. Trimming pared 3 bases from V and 15 bases from J, leaving 12 bases between. This CDR3 is built from 11 residues. CDR3 region: CASSYLGSAYF. The DNA for the CDR3 is TGTGCCAGCAGTTATCTGGGGTCGGCATATTTT.

This clonotype was seen repeatedly, ten times or more. This chain links TRBV7-2 with TRBJ2-5; D is perhaps TRBD1 (5 bases). The CDR3 totals 14 residues. Germline assignment: CDR1 SGHTA and CDR2 FQGNSA. Trimming took 5 bases from V and 1 from J, leaving 11 bases between them. CDR3 DNA sequence: TGTGCCAGCAGCCAGGGATTCGTCCAAGAGACCCAGTACTTC. Amino acid sequence: CASSQGFVQETQYF.

This clonotype was seen more than once but under ten times. The chain links TRBV5-5 to TRBJ2-2; D tentatively reads TRBD1 or TRBD2 (5 bases each). The V end lost 4 bases, the J end lost 0 bases, and 13 bases lay between the germline ends. Looked up from germline, CDR1 is SGHKS and CDR2 is YYEKEE (reference sequence). This CDR3 spans 16 amino acids. The CDR3 DNA sequence: TGTGCCAGCAGCCCCCCGGGACGAGCGAACACCGGGGAGCTGTTTTTT. Protein product: CASSPPGRANTGELFF.

The V call is TRBV5-1, the J call TRBJ2-7; 8 bases are shared with TRBD2. J gave up 3 bases and V 2 bases, and 4 bases lay outside the gene matches. The length of the CDR3 is 14 residues. CDR1 is SGHRS and CDR2 is YFSETQ in the germline V gene. CDR3 nucleotides: TGCGCCAGCAGCTTAGCGGGGGACTTCTACGAGCAGTACTTC. It codes for CASSLAGDFYEQYF. The variable domain in full, completed from reference TRBV5-1 and TRBJ2-7, reads KAGVTQTPRYLIKTRGQQVTLSCSPISGHRSVSWYQQTPGQGLQFLFEYFSETQRNKGNFPGRFSGRQFSNSRSEMNVSTLELGDSALYLCASSLAGDFYEQYFGPGTRLTVT.

In its sample, this clonotype was seen a few times. The chain links TRBV7-9 to TRBJ2-5; unclear D gene. The CDR3 totals 12 residues. The V gene's germline CDR1 is SEHNR and CDR2 FQNEAQ (reference sequence). With 0 bases removed from V and 7 bases from J, the gap between germline ends came to 6 bases. The CDR3 here is CASSLADRTQYF. CDR3 DNA sequence: TGTGCCAGCAGCTTAGCTGACCGGACCCAGTACTTC.

This clonotype was recorded a few times. The chain combines TRBV5-6 with TRBJ1-1, with 8 bases lining up with TRBD1. The length of the CDR3 is 15 residues. V dropped 2 bases and J dropped 8; count of bases not matched to a gene: 11. CDR1 SGHDT and CDR2 YYEEEE come from the germline V gene. The CDR3: CASSFYSTGVEEAFF. In DNA, the CDR3 is TGTGCCAGCAGCTTCTATTCGACAGGGGTTGAGGAAGCTTTCTTT.

The V call is TRBV7-6, the J call TRBJ2-7; maybe TRBD2 (5 bases). There are 15 residues in the CDR3. The V gene's germline CDR1 is SGHVS and CDR2 FNYEAQ. V lost 5 bases and J lost 4, with 18 bases in between. CDR3 in amino acids: CASSPELGHPYEQYF. Here the CDR3 DNA reads TGTGCCAGCAGCCCTGAACTAGGGCACCCATACGAGCAGTACTTC.

This clonotype turned up a few times. The gene calls are TRBV12-3 or TRBV12-4 and TRBJ1-1; 8 bases agree with TRBD1. The junction had 6 bases not matched to a gene; V was cut back by 8 bases and J by 4 bases. The CDR3 consists of 13 residues. The chain's CDR3 is CASGGQVGTEAFF. The DNA for the CDR3 is TGTGCCAGCGGGGGACAGGTGGGCACTGAAGCTTTCTTT.

The chain links TRBV20-1 to TRBJ2-3; D possibly corresponds to TRBD1 (6 bases). Germline loops: CDR1 DFQATT, CDR2 SNEGSKA (reference sequence). The CDR3 is made up of 12 amino acids. Trimming took off 5 bases at V and 4 bases at J, with 10 bases between the two ends. CDR3 amino acids: CSAPQGADTQYF. The CDR3 bases are TGCAGTGCTCCACAGGGTGCAGATACGCAGTATTTT.

The chain combines TRBV19 with TRBJ2-6, with 8 bases fitting TRBD2. J lost 1 base, V lost 7 bases, and 9 bases had no gene match. Germline-derived CDR1 and CDR2 are LNHDA and SQIVND (reference sequence). The CDR3 is made up of 17 amino acids. The CDR3 here is CASKETSGRSGANVLTF. The CDR3 bases are TGTGCCAGTAAGGAAACTAGCGGAAGGTCTGGGGCCAACGTCCTGACTTTC.

The chain links TRBV20-1 to TRBJ2-7, with D possibly TRBD1 on 5 matching bases. The J call is uncertain, as TRBJ2-1 better fits the DNA end. Germline V gives CDR1 DFQATT, CDR2 SNEGSKA (reference sequence). CDR3 size: 17 residues. CDR3 nucleotides: TGCAGTGCTAGAGACGAGGACACCTTTAGTGACTACAATGAGCAGTTCTTC. This translates into CSARDEDTFSDYNEQFF.

This chain joins TRBV9 and TRBJ2-7; 8 bases are shared with TRBD2. The length of the CDR3 is 16 residues. CDR1 is SGDLS, CDR2 YYNGEE, per germline. The V gene end was trimmed by 2 bases and the J gene end by 3 bases; junction bases not matched to a gene: 10. The CDR3 DNA follows: TGTGCCAGCAGCGTCCAGGCGGGGGGTATATACTACGAGCAGTACTTC. Translation gives CASSVQAGGIYYEQYF.

The gene calls are TRBV5-6 and TRBJ2-2, with D possibly TRBD2 on 6 matching bases. Germline-derived CDR1 and CDR2 are SGHDT and YYEEEE. The CDR3 runs to 17 residues. The V end lost 1 base, the J end lost 4 bases, and 17 bases lay between the germline ends. This chain's CDR3 is CASSLRKGGAATGELFF. In DNA form, the CDR3 reads TGTGCCAGCAGCTTGAGGAAGGGCGGGGCGGCCACCGGGGAGCTGTTTTTT.

V and J are TRBV29-1 and TRBJ2-1; 10 nucleotides line up with TRBD2. Germline V CDR1 and CDR2: SQVTM, ANQGSEA. V dropped 6 bases and J dropped 5; count of bases not matched to a gene: 7. The CDR3 has 14 residues. The CDR3 here is CSVRAGGPHNEQFF. The CDR3 DNA reads TGCAGCGTCAGAGCGGGGGGGCCGCACAATGAGCAGTTCTTC.

In its sample, this clonotype was seen a few times. V is TRBV7-8 and J is TRBJ1-3; D ambiguous. Trimming removed 5 bases from V and 3 bases from J, with 11 bases in between. Germline V lookup: CDR1 SGHVS, CDR2 FQNEAQ. The CDR3 consists of 14 residues. CDR3 nucleotides: TGTGCCAGCAGCCCTGACACAAGTGGAAACACCATATATTTT. It translates to CASSPDTSGNTIYF.